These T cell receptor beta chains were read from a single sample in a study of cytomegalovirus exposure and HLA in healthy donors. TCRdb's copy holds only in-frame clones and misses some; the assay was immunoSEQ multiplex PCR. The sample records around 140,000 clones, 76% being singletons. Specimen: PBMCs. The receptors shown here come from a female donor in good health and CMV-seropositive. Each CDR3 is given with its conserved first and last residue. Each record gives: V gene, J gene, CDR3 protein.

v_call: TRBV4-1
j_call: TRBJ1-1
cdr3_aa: CASSPGTGEAFF

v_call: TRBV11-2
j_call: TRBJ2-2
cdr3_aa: CASSSLRAGELFF

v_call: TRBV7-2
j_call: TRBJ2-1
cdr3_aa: CASSLYGTGPYNEQFF

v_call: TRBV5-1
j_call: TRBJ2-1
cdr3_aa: CASSLEVGPAGRGQEEQFF

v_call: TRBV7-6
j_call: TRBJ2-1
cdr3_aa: CASSSLTSGSYNEQFF

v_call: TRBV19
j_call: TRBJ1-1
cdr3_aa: CASRRGGGEAFF

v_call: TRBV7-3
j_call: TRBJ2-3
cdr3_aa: CASSLGSVDTQYF

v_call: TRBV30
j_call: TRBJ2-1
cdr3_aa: CAWSVGASGPYNEQFF

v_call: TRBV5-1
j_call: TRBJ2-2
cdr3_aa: CASSLTGSTGELFF

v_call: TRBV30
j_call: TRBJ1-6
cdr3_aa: CAWKKGGNSPLHF

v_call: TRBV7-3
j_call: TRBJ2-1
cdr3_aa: CASSLTGGLYNEQFF

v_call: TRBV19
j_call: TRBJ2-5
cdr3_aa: CASSFREKTQYF

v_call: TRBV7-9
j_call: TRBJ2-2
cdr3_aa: CAGQGGRAGGELFF

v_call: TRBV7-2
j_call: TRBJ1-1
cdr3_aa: CASSFEWTGGNTEAFF

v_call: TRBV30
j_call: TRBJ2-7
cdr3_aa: CAWTRPAVTYEQYF

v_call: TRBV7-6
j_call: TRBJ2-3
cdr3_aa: CASSLASTGQTDTQYF

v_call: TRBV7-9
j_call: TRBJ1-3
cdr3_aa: CASSPRGASRNTIYF

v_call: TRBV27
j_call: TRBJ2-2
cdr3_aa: CASRDLLAGVTGELFF

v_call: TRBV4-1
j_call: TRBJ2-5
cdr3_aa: CASSQRREGRAGQETQYF

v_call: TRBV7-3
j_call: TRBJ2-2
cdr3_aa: CASSLARSTGELFF

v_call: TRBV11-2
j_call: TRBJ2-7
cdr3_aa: CASSLDPSYEQYF

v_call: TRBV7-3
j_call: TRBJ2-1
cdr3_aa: CASSLTYRDFMNEQFF

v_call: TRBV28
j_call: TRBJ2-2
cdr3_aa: CASSLLRNTGELFF

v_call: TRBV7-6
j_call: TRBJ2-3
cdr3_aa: CASSLISGILDTQYF

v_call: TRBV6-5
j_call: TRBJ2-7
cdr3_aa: CASSYTLGEGFYEQYF

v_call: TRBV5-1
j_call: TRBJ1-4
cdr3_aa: CASSSGGATNEKLFF